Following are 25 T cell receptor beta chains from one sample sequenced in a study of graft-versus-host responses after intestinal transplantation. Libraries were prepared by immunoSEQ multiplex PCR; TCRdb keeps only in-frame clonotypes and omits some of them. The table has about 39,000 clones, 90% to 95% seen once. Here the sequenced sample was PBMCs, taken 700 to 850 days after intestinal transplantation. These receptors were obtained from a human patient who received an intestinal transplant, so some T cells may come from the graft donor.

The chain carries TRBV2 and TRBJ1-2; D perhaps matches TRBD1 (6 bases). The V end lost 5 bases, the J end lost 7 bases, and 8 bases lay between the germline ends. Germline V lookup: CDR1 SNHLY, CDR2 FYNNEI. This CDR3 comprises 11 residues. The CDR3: CASSPRGGYTF. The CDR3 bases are TGTGCCAGCAGTCCCAGGGGTGGCTACACCTTC.

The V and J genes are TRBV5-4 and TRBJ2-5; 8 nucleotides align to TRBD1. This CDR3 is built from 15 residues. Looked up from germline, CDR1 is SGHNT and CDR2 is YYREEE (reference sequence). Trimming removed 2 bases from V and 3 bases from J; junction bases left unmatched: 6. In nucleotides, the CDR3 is TGTGCCAGCAGCTTAGGACAGGGTTCCAAAGAGACCCAGTACTTC. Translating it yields CASSLGQGSKETQYF.

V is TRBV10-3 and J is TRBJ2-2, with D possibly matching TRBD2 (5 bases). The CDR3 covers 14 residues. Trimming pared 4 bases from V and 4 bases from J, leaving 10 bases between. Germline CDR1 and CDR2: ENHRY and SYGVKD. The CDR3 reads CAISAPGSTGELFF. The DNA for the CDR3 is TGTGCCATCAGTGCCCCGGGGTCCACCGGGGAGCTGTTTTTT.

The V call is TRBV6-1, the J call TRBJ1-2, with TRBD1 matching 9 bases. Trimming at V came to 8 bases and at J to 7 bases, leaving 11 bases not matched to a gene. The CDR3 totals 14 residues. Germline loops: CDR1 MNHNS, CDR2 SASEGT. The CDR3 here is CASPEQQGAPGYTF. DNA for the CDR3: TGTGCCAGCCCAGAGCAACAGGGGGCGCCTGGCTACACCTTC.

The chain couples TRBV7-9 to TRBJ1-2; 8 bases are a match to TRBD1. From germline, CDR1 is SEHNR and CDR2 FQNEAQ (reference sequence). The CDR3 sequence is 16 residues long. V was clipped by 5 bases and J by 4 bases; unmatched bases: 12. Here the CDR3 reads CASSLTGTGSSYGYTF. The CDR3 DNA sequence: TGTGCCAGCAGCCTAACGGGGACAGGTAGTTCCTATGGCTACACCTTC. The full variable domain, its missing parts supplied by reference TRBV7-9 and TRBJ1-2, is DTGVSQNPRHKITKRGQNVTFRCDPISEHNRLYWYRQTLGQGPEFLTYFQNEAQLEKSRLLSDRFSAERPKGSFSTLEIQRTEQGDSAMYLCASSLTGTGSSYGYTFGSGTRLTVV.

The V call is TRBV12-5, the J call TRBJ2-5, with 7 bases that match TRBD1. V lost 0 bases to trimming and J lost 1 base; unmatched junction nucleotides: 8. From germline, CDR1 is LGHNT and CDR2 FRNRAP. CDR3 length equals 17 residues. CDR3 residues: CASGLVPPRQGQETQYF. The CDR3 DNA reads TGTGCTAGTGGTTTGGTTCCCCCACGACAGGGCCAAGAGACCCAGTACTTC. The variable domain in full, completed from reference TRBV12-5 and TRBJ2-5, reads DARVTQTPRHKVTEMGQEVTMRCQPILGHNTVFWYRQTMMQGLELLAYFRNRAPLDDSGMPKDRFSAEMPDATLATLKIQPSEPRDSAVYFCASGLVPPRQGQETQYFGPGTRLLVL.

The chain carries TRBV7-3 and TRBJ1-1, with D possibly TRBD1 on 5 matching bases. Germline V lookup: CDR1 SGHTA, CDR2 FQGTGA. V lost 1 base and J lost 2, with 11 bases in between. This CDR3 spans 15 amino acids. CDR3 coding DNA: TGTGCCAGCAGCTTAAGGGGTGGGGGAAACACTGAAGCTTTCTTT. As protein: CASSLRGGGNTEAFF.

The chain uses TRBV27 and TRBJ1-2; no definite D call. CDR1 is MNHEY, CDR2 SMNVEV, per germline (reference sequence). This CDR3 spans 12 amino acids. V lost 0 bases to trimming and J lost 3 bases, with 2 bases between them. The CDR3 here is CASSLSHYGYTF. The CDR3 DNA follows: TGTGCCAGCAGTTTATCCCACTATGGCTACACCTTC.

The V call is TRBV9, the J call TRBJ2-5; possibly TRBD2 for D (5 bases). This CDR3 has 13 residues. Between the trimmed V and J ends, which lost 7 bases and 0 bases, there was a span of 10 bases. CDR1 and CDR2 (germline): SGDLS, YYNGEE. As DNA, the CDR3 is TGTGCCAGCGGAGGACCGTACCAAGAGACCCAGTACTTC. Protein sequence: CASGGPYQETQYF.

The DNA of the CDR3 is TGCGCCAGCAGCCGACGGCCGAGCGGGGGGGCCTGGAATGAGCAGTTCTTC. This encodes CASSRRPSGGAWNEQFF. J is TRBJ2-1 and V is TRBV10-2; 10 bases are a match to TRBD2. The length of the CDR3 is 17 residues. The junction had 15 bases not matched to a gene; V was cut back by 6 bases and J by 7 bases. Germline V gene data show CDR1 as WSHSY and CDR2 as SAAADI.

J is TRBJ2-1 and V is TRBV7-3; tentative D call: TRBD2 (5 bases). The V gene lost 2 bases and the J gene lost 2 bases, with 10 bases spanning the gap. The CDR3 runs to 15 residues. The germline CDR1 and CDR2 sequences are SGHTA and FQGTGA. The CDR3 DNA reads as TGTGCCAGCAGCTTAGTTTACGGGGCCTACAATGAGCAGTTCTTC. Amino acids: CASSLVYGAYNEQFF. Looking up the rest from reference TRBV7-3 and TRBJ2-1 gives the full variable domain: GAGVSQTPSNKVTEKGKYVELRCDPISGHTALYWYRQSLGQGPEFLIYFQGTGAADDSGLPNDRFFAVRPEGSVSTLKIQRTERGDSAVYLCASSLVYGAYNEQFFGPGTRLTVL.

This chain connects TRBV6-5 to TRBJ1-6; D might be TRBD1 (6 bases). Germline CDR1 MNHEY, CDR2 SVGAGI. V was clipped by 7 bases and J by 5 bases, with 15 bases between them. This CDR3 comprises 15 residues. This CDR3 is CASTNGGGNNSPLHF. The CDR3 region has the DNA TGTGCCAGCACCAACGGAGGGGGAAATAATTCACCCCTCCACTTT.

The CDR3 bases are TGTGCCAGCAGTTTAACGGCGGGGCACTCCTACAATGAGCAGTTCTTC. This codes for CASSLTAGHSYNEQFF. The chain employs TRBV27 and TRBJ2-1; maybe TRBD2 (6 bases). The CDR3 contains 16 residues. Trimming took 2 bases from V and 0 from J, leaving 11 bases between them. Looked up from germline, CDR1 is MNHEY and CDR2 is SMNVEV (reference sequence).

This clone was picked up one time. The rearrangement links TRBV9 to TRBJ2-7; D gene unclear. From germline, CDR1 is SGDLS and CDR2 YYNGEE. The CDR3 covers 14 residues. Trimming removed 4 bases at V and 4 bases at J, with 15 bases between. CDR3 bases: TGTGCCAGCAGCCCAATGGGCCTTGGGTACGAGCAGTACTTC. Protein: CASSPMGLGYEQYF.

The CDR3 DNA sequence: TGTGCCAGCAGCTTGTCGCAGGGGGGAAGGCAGCCCCAGCATTTT. Translated: CASSLSQGGRQPQHF. The chain uses TRBV5-5 and TRBJ1-5; 7 nucleotides line up with TRBD1. The CDR3 is made up of 15 amino acids. The V gene end was trimmed by 1 base and the J gene end by 7 bases; junction bases not matched to a gene: 8. Germline-derived CDR1 and CDR2 are SGHKS and YYEKEE (reference sequence).

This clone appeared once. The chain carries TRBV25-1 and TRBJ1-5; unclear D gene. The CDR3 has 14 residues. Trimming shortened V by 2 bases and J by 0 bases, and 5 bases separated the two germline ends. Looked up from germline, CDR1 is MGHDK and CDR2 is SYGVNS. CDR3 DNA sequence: TGTGCCAGCAGTGAAGGGTTTAGCAATCAGCCCCAGCATTTT. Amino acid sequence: CASSEGFSNQPQHF.

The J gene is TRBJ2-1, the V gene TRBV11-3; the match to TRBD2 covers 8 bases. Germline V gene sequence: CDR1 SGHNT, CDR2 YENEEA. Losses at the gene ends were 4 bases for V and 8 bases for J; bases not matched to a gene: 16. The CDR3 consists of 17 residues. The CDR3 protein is CASSSRGGGGRLDEQFF. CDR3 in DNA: TGTGCCAGCAGCTCAAGGGGTGGCGGGGGGCGACTAGATGAGCAGTTCTTC.

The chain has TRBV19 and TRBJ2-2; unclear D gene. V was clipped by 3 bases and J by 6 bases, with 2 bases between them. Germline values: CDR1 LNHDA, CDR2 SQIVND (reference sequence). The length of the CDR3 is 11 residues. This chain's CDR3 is CASSIAGELFF. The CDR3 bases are TGTGCCAGTAGTATCGCCGGGGAGCTGTTTTTT.

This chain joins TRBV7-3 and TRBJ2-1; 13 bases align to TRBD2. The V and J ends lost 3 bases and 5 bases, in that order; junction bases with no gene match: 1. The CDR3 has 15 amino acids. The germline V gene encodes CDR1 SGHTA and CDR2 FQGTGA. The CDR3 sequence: CASSFTSGRDNEQFF. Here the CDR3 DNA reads TGTGCCAGCAGCTTCACTAGCGGGAGGGACAATGAGCAGTTCTTC.

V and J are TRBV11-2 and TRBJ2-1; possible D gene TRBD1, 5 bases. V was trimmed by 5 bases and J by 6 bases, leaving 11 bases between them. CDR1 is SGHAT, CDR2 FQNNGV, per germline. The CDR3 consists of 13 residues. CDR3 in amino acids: CASSPAGFNEQFF. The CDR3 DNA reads TGTGCCAGCAGCCCCGCAGGGTTCAATGAGCAGTTCTTC.

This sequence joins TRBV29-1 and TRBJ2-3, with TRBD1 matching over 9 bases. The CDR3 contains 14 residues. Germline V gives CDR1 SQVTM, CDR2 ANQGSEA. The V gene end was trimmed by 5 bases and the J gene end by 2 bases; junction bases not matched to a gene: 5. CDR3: CSVPDRGATDTQYF. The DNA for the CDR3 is TGCAGCGTTCCTGACAGGGGGGCCACAGATACGCAGTATTTT.

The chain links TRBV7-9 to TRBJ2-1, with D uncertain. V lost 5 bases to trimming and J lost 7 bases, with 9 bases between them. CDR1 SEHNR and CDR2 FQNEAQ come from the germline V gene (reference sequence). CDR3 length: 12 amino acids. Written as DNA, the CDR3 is TGTGCCAGCAGCCGTAGCCGGAATGAGCAGTTCTTC. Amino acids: CASSRSRNEQFF. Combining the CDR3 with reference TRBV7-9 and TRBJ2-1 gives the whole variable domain DTGVSQNPRHKITKRGQNVTFRCDPISEHNRLYWYRQTLGQGPEFLTYFQNEAQLEKSRLLSDRFSAERPKGSFSTLEIQRTEQGDSAMYLCASSRSRNEQFFGPGTRLTVL.

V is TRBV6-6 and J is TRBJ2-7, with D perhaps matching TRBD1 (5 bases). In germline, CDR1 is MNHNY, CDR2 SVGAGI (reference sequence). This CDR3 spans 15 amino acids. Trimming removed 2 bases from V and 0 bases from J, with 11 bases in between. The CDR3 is CASSYGTGSSYEQYF. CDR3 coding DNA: TGTGCCAGCAGTTACGGAACAGGAAGCTCCTACGAGCAGTACTTC.

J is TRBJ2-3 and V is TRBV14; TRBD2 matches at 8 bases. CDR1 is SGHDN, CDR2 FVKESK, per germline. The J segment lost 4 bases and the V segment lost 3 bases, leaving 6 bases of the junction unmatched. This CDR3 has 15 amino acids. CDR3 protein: CASSQGLVFPDTQYF. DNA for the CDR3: TGTGCCAGCAGCCAGGGACTAGTTTTCCCAGATACGCAGTATTTT. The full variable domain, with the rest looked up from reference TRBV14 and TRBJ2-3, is EAGVTQFPSHSVIEKGQTVTLRCDPISGHDNLYWYRRVMGKEIKFLLHFVKESKQDESGMPNNRFLAERTGGTYSTLKVQPAELEDSGVYFCASSQGLVFPDTQYFGPGTRLTVL.

For the CDR3, the DNA is TGCAGTGCTAGAGATTCAAACATTCAGTACTTC. This sequence encodes CSARDSNIQYF. This rearrangement joins TRBV20-1 to TRBJ2-4; D is ambiguous. The length of the CDR3 is 11 residues. Germline V lookup: CDR1 DFQATT, CDR2 SNEGSKA (reference sequence). Trimming left V 0 bases short and J 6 bases short, with 3 bases between.